The clone carrying this TCR beta chain was seen a few times. The antigen remains unidentified. Germline values: CDR1 SGDLS, CDR2 YYNGEE. The CDR3 totals 16 residues. V lost 4 bases to trimming and J lost 7 bases; unmatched junction nucleotides: 11. Primed by a sample-barcoded 5' primer and a J-beta primer mix, a second PCR proceeded for roughly 6 to 12 cycles. TCRdb reprocessed the 5' RACE reads with MiXCR, giving one entry per CDR3 protein. The repertoire holds about a million distinct CDR3 sequences, with roughly two fifths as singletons. This entry comes from a study of blood T cells in healthy people across ages. Looking at the study overall: The capture of about one barcoded beta molecule per two T cells was achieved by template switching. Regarding the study as a whole: Using unsorted PBMCs precluded a conclusive naive versus antigen-experienced comparison. Long-lived and aged donors differed, with more naive CD4+ cells and higher diversity in the long-lived. TCR beta diversity was tightly associated with the proportion of naive T cells.

The origin of this receptor is a man between 18 and 35 years old in good health. The chain uses TRBV9 and TRBJ1-6; 7 bases are a match to TRBD1. Material for sequencing was blood. CDR3 nucleotides: TGTGCCAGCAGCTCCCTGACCGGGACAGAAAATTCACCCCTCCACTTT. It codes for CASSSLTGTENSPLHF.